The present TCR beta chain was sequenced within a study of blood T cell repertoires in COVID-19. For the study at large: COVID-19 samples from acute and convalescent phases originated in the United States, Italy and Spain. PBMCs, B-cell-depleted T cells, or T cells were the source of the cDNA or gDNA that made up the material.

TCRdb's table, derived via immunoSEQ multiplex PCR, lists solely in-frame clones and lacks some. The sample has some 120,000 clones, roughly 70% seen once. The J segment lost 5 bases and the V segment lost 2 bases, leaving 0 bases of the junction unmatched. The CDR3 sequence is 14 residues long. The germline CDR1 and CDR2 sequences are SGHTA and FQGNSA. The chain uses TRBV7-2 and TRBJ2-5; TRBD2 agrees at 12 bases. Sequencing used peripheral blood. The receptor was derived from a human donor with acute or convalescent COVID-19. The donor label of this sample is uncertain. The CDR3 here is CASSLLAGGETQYF. DNA for the CDR3: TGTGCCAGCAGCTTACTAGCGGGGGGGGAGACCCAGTACTTC.